This T cell receptor beta chain was obtained from a study of T-cell memory formation after mild COVID-19 (dated by TCRdb to 2020 to 2022). As for the study more broadly: Most TCR sequence clusters were specific to one of the two donors. T-cell clones expanding and contracting after mild COVID-19 in two donors were tracked by longitudinal TCRalpha and TCRbeta repertoire sequencing. Two young, previously healthy adult volunteers, one female and one male, were included in the cohort. What the study reported, not specific to this receptor: Some responding clones were found in pre-infection memory, which suggests that pre-existing cross-reactive memory T cells took part in the SARS-CoV-2 response. Contracting CD4+ clones were found mainly in CM and EM memory subsets, while CD8+ clones were enriched in EMRA. The second-wave clones that peaked on day 37 were not confirmed to be SARS-CoV-2 specific. Only a couple of mild cases were covered by the study, and larger cohorts that include severe cases with pre-infection samples were considered necessary. Clones contracting from day 15 to 85 had balanced CD4/CD8 phenotypes, while a second wave expanding from day 15 to 37 was biased towards CD4+.

Only a few counts were recorded for this clonotype. Its antigen remains undetermined. Qualities for individual bases were not recorded, and no much larger clone is one base off. Ficoll-Paque density gradient centrifugation was the method used to isolate PBMCs. The instrument was an Illumina NovaSeq 6000. TCRalpha and TCRbeta cDNA libraries were constructed by 5'RACE with constant-segment primers, with sample barcodes and unique molecular identifiers being introduced. Trizol reagent was used to extract RNA from every sample. Library amplification was performed in two PCR steps, and a second sample barcode and Illumina TruSeq adapters were introduced in the second step. Libraries were sequenced on an Illumina NovaSeq with 2 x 150 bp paired-end reads. As for how the authors treated the data: The reads were demultiplexed and collapsed into UMI-guided consensus sequences using migec v1.2.7. Using mixcr v2.1.11, UMI consensuses were aligned to TRA and TRB V and J templates and then assembled into clonotypes. Expanded or contracted clonotypes were those called significant by both edgeR and NoisET, with noise models trained on biological replicates. For edgeR calls, the cutoffs were a false discovery rate-adjusted p below 0.01 and a log2 fold-change threshold of 1. As an exploratory analysis of dynamics, PCA with hierarchical clustering was applied to max-normalized trajectories of the 1000 most abundant clonotypes. The CD4 or CD8 phenotype of responding clones was assigned using the separately sequenced CD4+ and CD8+ repertoires. TCRdb applied fastp at Q25 and MiXCR to the public reads, then kept only in-frame beta chains. For every CDR3 protein sequence, its rows merge into one entry that carries the most common genes and DNA. Clone size and V and J calls follow TCRdb, not the original study. A total of 150,000 or so distinct CDR3 sequences appear in this sample, about 28% of them only once. The top ten hold approximately 12% of the sample.

CDR1 SGHKS and CDR2 YYEKEE are derived from the germline V gene (reference sequence). The germline ends are 11 bases apart after V is trimmed by 1 base and J by 4 bases. The CDR3 spans 14 residues, from the cysteine through the phenylalanine. Only the CDR3 region is kept as DNA, spanning 42 bases read in frame from base 1. The V and J genes are TRBV5-5 and TRBJ1-1, with the D gene not confidently named. The clonotype was recovered from an adult woman who had mild COVID-19 (a few samples of this study predate the infection). The sample titles of this study are shuffled in the database, so cell type and time point are left out; the donor was told from shared clones. Sequencing was carried out using PBMCs or a T cell subset sorted from them (not recorded which). The CDR3 region reads CASSLLTQATEAFF. The nucleotides are TGTGCCAGCAGCTTGTTGACTCAGGCCACTGAAGCTTTCTTT.